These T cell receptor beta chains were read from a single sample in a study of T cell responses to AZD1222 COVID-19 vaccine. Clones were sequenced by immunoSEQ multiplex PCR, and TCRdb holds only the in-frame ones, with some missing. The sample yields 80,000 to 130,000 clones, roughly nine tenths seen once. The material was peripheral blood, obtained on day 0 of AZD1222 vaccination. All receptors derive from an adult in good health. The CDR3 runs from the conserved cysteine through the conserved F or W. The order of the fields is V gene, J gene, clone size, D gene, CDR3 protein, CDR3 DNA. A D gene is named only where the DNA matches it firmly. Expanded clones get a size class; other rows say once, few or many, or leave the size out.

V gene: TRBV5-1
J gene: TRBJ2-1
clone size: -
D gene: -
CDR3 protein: CASSLQGREQFF
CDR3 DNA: TGCGCCAGCAGCCTACAGGGTCGTGAGCAGTTCTTC

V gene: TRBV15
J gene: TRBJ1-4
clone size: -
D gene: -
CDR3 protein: CATSAPGVDSEKLFF
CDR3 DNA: TGTGCCACCAGCGCCCCAGGGGTGGATTCTGAAAAACTGTTTTTT

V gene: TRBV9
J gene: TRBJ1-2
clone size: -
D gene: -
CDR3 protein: CASREEGTEYGYTF
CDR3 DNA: TGTGCCAGCAGAGAGGAGGGGACCGAGTATGGCTACACCTTC

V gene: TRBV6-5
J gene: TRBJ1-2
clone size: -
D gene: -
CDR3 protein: CASSSPWRGGYTF
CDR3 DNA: TGTGCCAGCAGTTCCCCATGGAGAGGTGGCTACACCTTC

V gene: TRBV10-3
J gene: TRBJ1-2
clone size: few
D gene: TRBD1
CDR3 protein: CAIRRDREANYGYTF
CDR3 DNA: TGTGCCATCAGAAGAGACAGGGAGGCTAACTATGGCTACACCTTC

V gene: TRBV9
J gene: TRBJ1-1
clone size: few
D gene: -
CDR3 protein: CASSVEGGTEAFF
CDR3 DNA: TGTGCCAGCAGCGTAGAAGGTGGGACTGAAGCTTTCTTT

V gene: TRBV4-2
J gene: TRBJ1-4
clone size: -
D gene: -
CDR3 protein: CASSQDGSGLRKLFF
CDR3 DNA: TGTGCCAGCAGCCAAGATGGCAGTGGGTTGCGGAAACTGTTTTTT

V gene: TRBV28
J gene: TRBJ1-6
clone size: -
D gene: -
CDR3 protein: CASSLETALLGSPLHF
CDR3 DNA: TGTGCCAGCAGTTTGGAGACGGCACTCCTCGGTTCACCCCTCCACTTT

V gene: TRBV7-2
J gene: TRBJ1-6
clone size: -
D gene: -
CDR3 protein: CASSLDYREGSPLHF
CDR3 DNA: TGTGCCAGCAGCTTAGATTACAGGGAAGGATCACCCCTCCACTTT

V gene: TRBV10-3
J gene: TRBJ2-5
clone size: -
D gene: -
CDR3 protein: CAISAEQPQETQYF
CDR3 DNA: TGTGCCATCAGTGCTGAACAGCCCCAAGAGACCCAGTACTTC

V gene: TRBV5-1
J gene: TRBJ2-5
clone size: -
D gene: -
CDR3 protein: CASSLGGGHQETQYF
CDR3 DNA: TGCGCCAGCAGCTTGGGAGGAGGGCACCAAGAGACCCAGTACTTC

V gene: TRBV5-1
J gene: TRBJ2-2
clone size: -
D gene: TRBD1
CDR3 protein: CASSPPNSGTGVTGELFF
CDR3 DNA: TGCGCCAGCAGCCCTCCAAATTCCGGGACAGGGGTTACCGGGGAGCTGTTTTTT

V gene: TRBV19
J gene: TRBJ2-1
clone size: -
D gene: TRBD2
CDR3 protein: CACSDGGKAYNEQFF
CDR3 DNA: TGTGCCTGTAGCGACGGGGGGAAAGCGTACAATGAGCAGTTCTTC

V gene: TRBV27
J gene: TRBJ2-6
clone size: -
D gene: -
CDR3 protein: CASSFTGRAGANVLTF
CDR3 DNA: TGTGCCAGCAGTTTCACAGGCCGGGCAGGGGCCAACGTCCTGACTTTC

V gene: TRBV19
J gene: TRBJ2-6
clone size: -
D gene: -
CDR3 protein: CASSINGRLGGANVLTF
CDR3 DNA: TGTGCCAGTAGTATAAATGGCAGGCTCGGTGGGGCCAACGTCCTGACTTTC

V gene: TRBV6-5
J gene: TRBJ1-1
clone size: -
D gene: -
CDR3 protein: CASSYGQNTEAFF
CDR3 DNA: TGTGCCAGCAGTTACGGCCAGAACACTGAAGCTTTCTTT

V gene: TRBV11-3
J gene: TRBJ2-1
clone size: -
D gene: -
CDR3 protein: CASSSFDKYNEQFF
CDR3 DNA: TGTGCCAGCAGCTCATTCGACAAATACAATGAGCAGTTCTTC

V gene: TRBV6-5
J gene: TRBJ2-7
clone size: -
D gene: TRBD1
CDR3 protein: CASRGQATIYEQYF
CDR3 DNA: TGTGCCAGCAGGGGACAGGCAACGATCTACGAGCAGTACTTC

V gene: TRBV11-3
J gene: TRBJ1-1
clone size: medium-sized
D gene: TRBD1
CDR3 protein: CASSFRRTGSTEAFF
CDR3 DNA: TGTGCCAGCAGCTTTCGACGGACAGGGAGCACTGAAGCTTTCTTT

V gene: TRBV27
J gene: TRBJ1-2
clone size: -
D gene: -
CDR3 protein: CASSLGVGASGYGYTF
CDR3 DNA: TGTGCCAGCAGTTTGGGGGTCGGTGCGTCGGGCTATGGCTACACCTTC

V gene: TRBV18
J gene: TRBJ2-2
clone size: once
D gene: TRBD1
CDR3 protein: CASTGQERGELFF
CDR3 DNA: TGTGCCAGCACTGGACAGGAGAGAGGGGAGCTGTTTTTT

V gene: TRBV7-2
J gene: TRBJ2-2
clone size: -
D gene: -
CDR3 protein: CASSPSERGTGELFF
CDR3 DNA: TGTGCCAGCAGCCCCTCCGAACGGGGCACCGGGGAGCTGTTTTTT

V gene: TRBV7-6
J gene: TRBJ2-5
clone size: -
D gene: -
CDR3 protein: CASSLAGRTRETQYF
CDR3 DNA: TGTGCCAGCAGCTTAGCGGGGCGGACACGGGAGACCCAGTACTTC

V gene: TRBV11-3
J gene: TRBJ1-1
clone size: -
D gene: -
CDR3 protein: CASSLALENTEAFF
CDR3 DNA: TGTGCCAGCAGCTTAGCCCTTGAGAACACTGAAGCTTTCTTT

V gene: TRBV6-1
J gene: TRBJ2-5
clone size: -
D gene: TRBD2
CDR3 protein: CASSEVGTSDQETQYF
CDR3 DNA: TGTGCCAGCAGTGAAGTCGGGACTAGCGACCAAGAGACCCAGTACTTC

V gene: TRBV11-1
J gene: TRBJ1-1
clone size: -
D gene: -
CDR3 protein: CASSLRSGTEAFF
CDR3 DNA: TGTGCCAGCAGCTTACGAAGCGGCACTGAAGCTTTCTTT

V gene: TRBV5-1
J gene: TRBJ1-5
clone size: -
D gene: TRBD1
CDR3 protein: CASSPQGAGQPQHF
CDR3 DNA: TGCGCCAGCAGCCCCCAGGGGGCGGGACAGCCCCAGCATTTT

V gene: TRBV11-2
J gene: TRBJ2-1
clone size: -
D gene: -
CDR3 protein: CASTPSAAGDYNEQFF
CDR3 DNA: TGTGCCAGCACCCCCTCGGCAGCGGGCGACTACAATGAGCAGTTCTTC

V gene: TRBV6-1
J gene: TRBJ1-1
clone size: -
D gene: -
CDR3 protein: CASTEHVGNTEAFF
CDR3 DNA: TGTGCCAGCACTGAACATGTTGGGAACACTGAAGCTTTCTTT

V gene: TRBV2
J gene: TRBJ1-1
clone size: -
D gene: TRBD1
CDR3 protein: CASNGQGYTEAFF
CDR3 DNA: TGTGCCAGCAACGGACAGGGTTACACTGAAGCTTTCTTT

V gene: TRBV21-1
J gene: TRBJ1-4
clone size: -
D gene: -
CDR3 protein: CASSKEGTATNEKLFF
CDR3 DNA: TGTGCCAGCAGCAAAGAGGGGACAGCAACTAATGAAAAACTGTTTTTT

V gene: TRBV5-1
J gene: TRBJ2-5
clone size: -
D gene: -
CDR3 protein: CASSAAGQETQYF
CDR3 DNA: TGCGCCAGCAGCGCCGCGGGCCAAGAGACCCAGTACTTC

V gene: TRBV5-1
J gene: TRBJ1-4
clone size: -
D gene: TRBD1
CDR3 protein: CASSLGGTGSEKLFF
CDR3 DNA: TGCGCCAGCAGCTTGGGGGGGACAGGGTCGGAAAAACTGTTTTTT

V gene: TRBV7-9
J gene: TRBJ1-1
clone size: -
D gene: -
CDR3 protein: CASSVALGTEAFF
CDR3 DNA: TGTGCCAGCAGCGTGGCCTTAGGGACTGAAGCTTTCTTT

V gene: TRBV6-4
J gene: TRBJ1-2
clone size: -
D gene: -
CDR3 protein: CASSPGPNYGYTF
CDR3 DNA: TGTGCCAGCTCTCCGGGCCCCAACTATGGCTACACCTTC

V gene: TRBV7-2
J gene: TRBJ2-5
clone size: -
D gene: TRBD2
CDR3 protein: CASSRTSTHSETQYF
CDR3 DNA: TGTGCCAGCAGCCGGACTAGCACTCATTCGGAGACCCAGTACTTC

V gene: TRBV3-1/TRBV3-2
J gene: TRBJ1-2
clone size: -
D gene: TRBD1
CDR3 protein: CASSPTGNYYGYTF
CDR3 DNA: TGTGCCAGCAGCCCGACAGGGAATTACTATGGCTACACCTTC

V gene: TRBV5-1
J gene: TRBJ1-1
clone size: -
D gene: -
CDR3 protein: CASSLASKGSVTEAFF
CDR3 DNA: TGCGCCAGCAGCTTGGCCTCTAAAGGAAGCGTCACTGAAGCTTTCTTT

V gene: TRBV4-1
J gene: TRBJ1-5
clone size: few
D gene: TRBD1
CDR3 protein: CASSPGQGNQPQHF
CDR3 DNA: TGCGCCAGCAGCCCGGGACAGGGCAATCAGCCCCAGCATTTT

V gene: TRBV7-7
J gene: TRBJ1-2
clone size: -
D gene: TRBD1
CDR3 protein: CASSWDRVSGYTF
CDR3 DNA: TGTGCTAGCAGCTGGGACAGGGTATCAGGCTACACCTTC

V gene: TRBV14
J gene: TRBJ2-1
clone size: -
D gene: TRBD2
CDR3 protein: CASSHSLAPYNEQFF
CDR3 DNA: TGTGCCAGCAGCCACTCACTAGCGCCCTACAATGAGCAGTTCTTC

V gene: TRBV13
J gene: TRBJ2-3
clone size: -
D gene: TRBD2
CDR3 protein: CASSPEREPDTQYF
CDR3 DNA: TGTGCCAGCAGCCCCGAGCGGGAGCCAGATACGCAGTATTTT

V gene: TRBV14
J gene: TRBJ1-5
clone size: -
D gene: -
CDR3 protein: CASSPGYDQPQHF
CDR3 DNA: TGTGCCAGCAGCCCAGGTTACGATCAGCCCCAGCATTTT

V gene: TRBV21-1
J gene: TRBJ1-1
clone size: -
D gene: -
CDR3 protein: CASSNPGQGEAFF
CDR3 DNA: TGTGCCAGCAGCAACCCCGGACAGGGTGAAGCTTTCTTT

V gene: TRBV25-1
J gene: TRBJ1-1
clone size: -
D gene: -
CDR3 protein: CASSDHSRAYEAFF
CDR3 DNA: TGTGCCAGCAGTGACCATTCCAGGGCCTATGAAGCTTTCTTT

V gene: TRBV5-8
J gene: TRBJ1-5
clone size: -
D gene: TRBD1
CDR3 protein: CASSYRQGGSNQPQHF
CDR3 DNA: TGTGCCAGCAGCTACAGACAGGGGGGCAGCAATCAGCCCCAGCATTTT

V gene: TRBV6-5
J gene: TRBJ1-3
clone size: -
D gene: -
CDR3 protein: CASRNRQVGGNTIYF
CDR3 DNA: TGTGCCAGCAGAAATCGACAGGTGGGCGGAAACACCATATATTTT

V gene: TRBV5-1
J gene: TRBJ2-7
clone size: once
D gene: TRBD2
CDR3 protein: CASSPGTSGTNEQYF
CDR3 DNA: TGCGCCAGCAGCCCGGGGACTAGCGGGACAAACGAGCAGTACTTC

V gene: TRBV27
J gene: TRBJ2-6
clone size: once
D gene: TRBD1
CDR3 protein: CASSLSLDRAGANVLTF
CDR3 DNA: TGTGCCAGCAGTTTATCGTTGGACAGGGCTGGGGCCAACGTCCTGACTTTC

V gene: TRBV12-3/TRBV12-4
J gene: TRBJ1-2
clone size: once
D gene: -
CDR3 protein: CASSFPRVGGYTF
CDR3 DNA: TGTGCCAGCAGTTTCCCCCGGGTTGGCGGCTACACCTTC

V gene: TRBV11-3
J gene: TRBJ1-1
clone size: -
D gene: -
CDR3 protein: CASSLDQRRNTEAFF
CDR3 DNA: TGTGCCAGCAGCTTAGACCAGCGAAGGAACACTGAAGCTTTCTTT

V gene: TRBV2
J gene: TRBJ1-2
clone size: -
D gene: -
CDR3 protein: CASSFRGSIDYGYTF
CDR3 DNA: TGTGCCAGCAGTTTCAGGGGTAGTATAGACTATGGCTACACCTTC

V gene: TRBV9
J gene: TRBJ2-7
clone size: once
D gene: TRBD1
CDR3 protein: CASSVRQGHEQYF
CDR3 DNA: TGTGCCAGCAGCGTACGACAGGGACACGAGCAGTACTTC

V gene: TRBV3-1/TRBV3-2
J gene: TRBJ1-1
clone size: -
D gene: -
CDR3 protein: CASSQRLTEAFF
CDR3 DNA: TGTGCCAGCAGCCAGAGACTGACTGAAGCTTTCTTT